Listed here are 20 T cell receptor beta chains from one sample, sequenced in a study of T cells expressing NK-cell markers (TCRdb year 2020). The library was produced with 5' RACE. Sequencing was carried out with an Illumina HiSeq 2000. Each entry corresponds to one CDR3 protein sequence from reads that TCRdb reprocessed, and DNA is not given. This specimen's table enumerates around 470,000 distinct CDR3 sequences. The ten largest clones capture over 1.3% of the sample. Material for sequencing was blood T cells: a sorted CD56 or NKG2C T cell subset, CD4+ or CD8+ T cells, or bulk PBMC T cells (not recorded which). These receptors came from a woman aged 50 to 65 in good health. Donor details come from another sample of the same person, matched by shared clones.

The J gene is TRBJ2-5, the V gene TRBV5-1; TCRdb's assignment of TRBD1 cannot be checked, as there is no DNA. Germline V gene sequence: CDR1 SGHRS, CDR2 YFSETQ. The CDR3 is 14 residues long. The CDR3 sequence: CASSQLDRKETQYF.

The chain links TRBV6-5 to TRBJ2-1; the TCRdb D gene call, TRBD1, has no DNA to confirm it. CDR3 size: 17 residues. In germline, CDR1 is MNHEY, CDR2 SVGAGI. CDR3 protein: CASSYGGVGTPYNEQFF.

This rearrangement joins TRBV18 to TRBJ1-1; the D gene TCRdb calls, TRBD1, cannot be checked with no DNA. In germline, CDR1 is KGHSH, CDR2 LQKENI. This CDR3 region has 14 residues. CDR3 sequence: CASEDRTHPAGAFF.

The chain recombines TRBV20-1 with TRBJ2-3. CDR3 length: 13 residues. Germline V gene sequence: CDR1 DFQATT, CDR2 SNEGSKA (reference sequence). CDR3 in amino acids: CSALGLATDTQYF.

The chain's CDR3 is CASSTTRRGIEAFF. This chain links TRBV11-2 with TRBJ1-1. The CDR3 runs to 14 residues. Germline lookup yields CDR1 SGHAT and CDR2 FQNNGV.

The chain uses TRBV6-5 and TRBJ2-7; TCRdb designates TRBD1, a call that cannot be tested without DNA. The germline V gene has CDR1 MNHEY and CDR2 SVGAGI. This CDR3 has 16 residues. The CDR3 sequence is CASSYRPQGDTGEQYF.

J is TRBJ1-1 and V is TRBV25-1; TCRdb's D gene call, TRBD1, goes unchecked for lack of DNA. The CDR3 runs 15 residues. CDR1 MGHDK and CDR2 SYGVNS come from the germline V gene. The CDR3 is CASSDSGQGNTEAFF. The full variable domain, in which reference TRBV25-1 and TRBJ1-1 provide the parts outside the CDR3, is EADIYQTPRYLVIGTGKKITLECSQTMGHDKMYWYQQDPGMELHLIHYSYGVNSTEKGDLSSESTVSRIRTEHFPLTLESARPSHTSQYLCASSDSGQGNTEAFFGQGTRLTVV.

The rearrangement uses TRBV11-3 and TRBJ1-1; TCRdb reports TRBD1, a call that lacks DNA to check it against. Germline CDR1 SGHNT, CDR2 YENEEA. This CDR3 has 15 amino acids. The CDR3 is CASSSQGGGNTEAFF.

Here the CDR3 reads CASSRPTGRNSPLHF. V gene TRBV6-2 or TRBV6-3 combines with J gene TRBJ1-6; as DNA is missing, the TRBD1 call by TCRdb cannot be tested. The CDR3 covers 15 residues. Germline assignment: CDR1 MNHEY and CDR2 SVGEGT.

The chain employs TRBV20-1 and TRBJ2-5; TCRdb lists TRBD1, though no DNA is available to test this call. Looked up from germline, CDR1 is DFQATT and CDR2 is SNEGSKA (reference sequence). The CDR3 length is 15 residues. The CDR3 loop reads CSARSGTGGAKTQYF.

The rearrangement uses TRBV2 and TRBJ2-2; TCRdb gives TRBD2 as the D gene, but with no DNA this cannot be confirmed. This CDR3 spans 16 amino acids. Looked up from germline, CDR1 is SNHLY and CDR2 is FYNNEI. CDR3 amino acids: CASKETAGGPPGELFF.

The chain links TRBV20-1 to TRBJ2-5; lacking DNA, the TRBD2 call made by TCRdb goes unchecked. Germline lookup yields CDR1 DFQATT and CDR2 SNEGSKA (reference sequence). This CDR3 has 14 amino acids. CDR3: CSASGGLRKETQYF.

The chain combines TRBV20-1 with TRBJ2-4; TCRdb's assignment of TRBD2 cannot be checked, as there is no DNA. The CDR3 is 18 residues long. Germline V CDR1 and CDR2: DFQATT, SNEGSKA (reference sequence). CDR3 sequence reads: CSASWTSGRAEAKNIQYF.

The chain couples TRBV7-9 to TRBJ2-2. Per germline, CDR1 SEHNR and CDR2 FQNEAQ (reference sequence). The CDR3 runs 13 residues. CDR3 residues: CASSIESSGELFF.

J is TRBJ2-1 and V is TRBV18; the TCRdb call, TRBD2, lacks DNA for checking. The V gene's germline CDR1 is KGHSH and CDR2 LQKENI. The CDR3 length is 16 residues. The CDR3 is CASSPPLADSYNEQFF.

Here the CDR3 reads CASSQEGLGAFF. This chain links TRBV4-1 with TRBJ1-1. The CDR3 is 12 amino acids. CDR1 and CDR2 (germline): MGHRA, YSYEKL.

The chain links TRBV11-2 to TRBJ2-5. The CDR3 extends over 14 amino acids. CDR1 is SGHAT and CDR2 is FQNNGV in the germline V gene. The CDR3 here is CASSLVSTLETQYF.

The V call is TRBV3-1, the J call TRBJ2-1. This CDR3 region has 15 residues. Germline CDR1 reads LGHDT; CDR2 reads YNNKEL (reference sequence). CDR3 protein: CASSQDTLRANEQFF.

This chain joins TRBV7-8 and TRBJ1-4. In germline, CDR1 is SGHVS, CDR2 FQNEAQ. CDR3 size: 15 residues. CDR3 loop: CASSLGVGTNEKLFF.

CDR3 loop: CASSPFPARLKETQYF. The genes are TRBV4-1 and TRBJ2-5. This CDR3 has 16 residues. Germline CDR1 reads MGHRA; CDR2 reads YSYEKL.